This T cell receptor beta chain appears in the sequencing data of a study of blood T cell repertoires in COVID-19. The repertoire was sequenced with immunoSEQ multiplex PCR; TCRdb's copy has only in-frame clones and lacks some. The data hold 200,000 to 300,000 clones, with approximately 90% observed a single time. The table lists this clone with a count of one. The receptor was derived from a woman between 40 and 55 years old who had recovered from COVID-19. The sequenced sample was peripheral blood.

The DNA of the CDR3 is TGTGCCAGTAGTCCACTGGCAGGGCCCTTTGGCTATGGCTACACCTTC. Its translation is CASSPLAGPFGYGYTF. This chain connects TRBV19 to TRBJ1-2, with D perhaps matching TRBD1 (5 bases). CDR1 is LNHDA, CDR2 SQIVND, per germline (reference sequence). This CDR3 has 16 amino acids. V lost 5 bases and J lost 4, with 20 bases in between. Full variable domain (remainder filled in from reference TRBV19 and TRBJ1-2): DGGITQSPKYLFRKEGQNVTLSCEQNLNHDAMYWYRQDPGQGLRLIYYSQIVNDFQKGDIAEGYSVSREKKESFPLTVTSAQKNPTAFYLCASSPLAGPFGYGYTFGSGTRLTVV.